The clone carrying this T cell receptor (beta chain) showed up just once. What it binds is unknown. Repertoires were generated with immunoSEQ multiplex PCR, while TCRdb's copy carries only in-frame clones and drops some. This sample has approximately 81,000 clones, with about 85% found just once. The data are from a study of OX40 agonist ivuxolimab in advanced cancers. About the research overall: Patients receiving dose escalation had hepatocellular carcinoma, melanoma, renal cell or head and neck cancer. Study-wide results and caveats: CD4+ and CD8+ T cells in blood underwent clonal expansion by week 6 at 0.1 to 3.0 mg/kg. Fewer expanded clones were found on average in CD4+ than in CD8+ T cells.

CDR1 is MRHNA, CDR2 SNTAGT, per germline. The V segment lost 3 bases and the J segment 2 bases; nucleotides outside the gene matches: 3. This CDR3 spans 14 amino acids. V and J are TRBV6-4 and TRBJ1-1, with TRBD1 identical over 7 bases. The sequenced sample was CD4+ or CD8+ T cells sorted from blood, obtained in a trial of the OX40 agonist ivuxolimab. The origin of this receptor is an adult with an advanced solid tumor such as melanoma, head and neck, liver or kidney cancer. This CDR3 is CASSDRDSNTEAFF. The CDR3 DNA is TGTGCCAGCAGTGATAGGGACAGCAACACTGAAGCTTTCTTT.